The source of this T cell receptor beta chain is a study of blood T cell repertoires in COVID-19. Using immunoSEQ multiplex PCR, the repertoire was profiled, and TCRdb retains in-frame clones only, with some absent. The sample holds 220,000 or so clones, roughly nine tenths seen once. The CDR3 has 14 residues. From germline, CDR1 is SGHAT and CDR2 FQNNGV. V was clipped by 4 bases and J by 4 bases; unmatched bases: 2. The TCR sequence derives from a woman younger than 30 in a cohort exposed to, infected with or recovered from COVID-19 (not recorded which). The chain has TRBV11-2 and TRBJ2-1; TRBD1 matches at 9 bases. Material for sequencing was PBMCs or T cells enriched from blood (not recorded which). The CDR3: CASSSGQGYNEQFF. The DNA for the CDR3 is TGTGCCAGCAGCTCGGGACAGGGTTACAATGAGCAGTTCTTC.